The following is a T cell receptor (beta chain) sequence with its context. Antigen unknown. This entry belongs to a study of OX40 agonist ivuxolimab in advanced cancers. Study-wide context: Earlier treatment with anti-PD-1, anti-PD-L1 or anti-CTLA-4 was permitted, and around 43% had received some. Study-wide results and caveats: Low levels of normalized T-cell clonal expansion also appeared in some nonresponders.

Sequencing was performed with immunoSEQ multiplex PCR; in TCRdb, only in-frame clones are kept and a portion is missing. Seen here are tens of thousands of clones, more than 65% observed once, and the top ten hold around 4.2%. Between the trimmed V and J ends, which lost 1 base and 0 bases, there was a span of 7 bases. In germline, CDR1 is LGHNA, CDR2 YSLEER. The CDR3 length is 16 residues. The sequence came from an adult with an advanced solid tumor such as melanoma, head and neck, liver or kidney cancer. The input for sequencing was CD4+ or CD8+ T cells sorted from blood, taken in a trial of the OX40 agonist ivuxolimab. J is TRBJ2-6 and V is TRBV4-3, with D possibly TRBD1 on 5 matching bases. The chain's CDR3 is CASSQGDSSGANVLTF. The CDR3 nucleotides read TGCGCCAGCAGCCAAGGCGACAGCTCTGGGGCCAACGTCCTGACTTTC.